This T cell receptor (beta chain) was identified in a study of metastatic and nonmetastatic thyroid tumors. About the research overall: Both malignant and benign thyroid patients supplied peripheral blood and tumor or nodule tissue samples, across which the repertoires of these patients were then compared.

This clone is labeled as medium-sized. There were no patients who had received any treatment before thyroid surgery. Germline CDR1 GTSNPN, CDR2 SVGIG (reference sequence). The CDR3 consists of 15 residues. V gave up 2 bases and J gave up 0 bases, with 14 bases separating them. Original analysis: Construction of a distant-metastasis classifier for papillary thyroid cancer relied on CDR3 differences across clinicopathological groups. Through MiXCR, TCRdb re-clonotyped the PCR reads. These V and J calls rely on TCRdb rather than the paper's analysis. Of tens of thousands of clones detected, 9.5% to 15% appear once; the ten largest clones hold approximately 6.2%.

The sample was blood. This clonotype was sampled from a male donor with papillary thyroid cancer or a benign thyroid nodule (not recorded which). Some clones in this sample may be carry-over from other donors' samples. This sequence joins TRBV30 and TRBJ2-7; D is perhaps TRBD1 (6 bases). CDR3 DNA sequence: TGTGCCTGGAGTAAAGGGACATTGAGCTCCTACGAGCAGTACTTC. This translates into CAWSKGTLSSYEQYF.